The clone carrying this TCR beta chain was counted between two and nine times. The antigen remains undetermined. The length of the CDR3 is 15 residues. Germline V gene data show CDR1 as MNHEY and CDR2 as SMNVEV (reference sequence). The V and J ends lost 2 bases and 6 bases, in that order; junction bases with no gene match: 5. The sample belongs to a study of cytomegalovirus exposure and HLA in healthy donors. Overall study findings and caveats: Most likely, a cluster of highly shared sequence variants arose as a sequencing artifact. Investigators reported more than 150 TCR beta chains as tied to cytomegalovirus.

In the PCR, 60 Vbeta and 13 Jbeta primers were used. Clones were read by immunoSEQ multiplex PCR, and TCRdb kept only the in-frame ones, dropping some. The sample includes roughly 45,000 clones, around 53% seen only once; the top ten take 5.5% to 7%. Specimen: PBMCs. The clonotype originates from a man aged 55 to 70 in good health and CMV-seronegative. The genes are TRBV27 and TRBJ1-1, with TRBD1 matching 11 bases. The CDR3 DNA sequence: TGTGCCAGCAGTTTAGAATGGACAGGGGGCTCTGAAGCTTTCTTT. Its translation is CASSLEWTGGSEAFF.